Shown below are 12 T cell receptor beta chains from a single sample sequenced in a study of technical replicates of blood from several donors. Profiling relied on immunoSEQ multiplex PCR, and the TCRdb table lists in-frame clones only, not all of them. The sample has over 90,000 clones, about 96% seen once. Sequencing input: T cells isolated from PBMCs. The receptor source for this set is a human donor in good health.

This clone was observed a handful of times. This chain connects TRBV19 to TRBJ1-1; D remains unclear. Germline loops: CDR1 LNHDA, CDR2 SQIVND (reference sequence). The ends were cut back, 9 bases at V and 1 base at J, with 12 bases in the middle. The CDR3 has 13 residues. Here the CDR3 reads CASHYGENTEAFF. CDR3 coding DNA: TGTGCCAGCCATTACGGGGAGAACACTGAAGCTTTCTTT.

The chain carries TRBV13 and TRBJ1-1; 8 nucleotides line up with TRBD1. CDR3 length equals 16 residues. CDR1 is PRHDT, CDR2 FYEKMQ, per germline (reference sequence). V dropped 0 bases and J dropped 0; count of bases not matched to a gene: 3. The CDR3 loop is CASSLGTGGVNTEAFF. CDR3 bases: TGTGCCAGCAGCTTAGGTACAGGGGGGGTGAACACTGAAGCTTTCTTT.

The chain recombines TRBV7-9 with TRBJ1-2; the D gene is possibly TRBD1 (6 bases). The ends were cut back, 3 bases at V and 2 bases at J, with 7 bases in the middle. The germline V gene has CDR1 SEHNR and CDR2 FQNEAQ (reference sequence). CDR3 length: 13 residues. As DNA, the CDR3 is TGTGCCAGCAGCTTCACAGGGAACTATGGCTACACCTTC. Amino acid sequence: CASSFTGNYGYTF.

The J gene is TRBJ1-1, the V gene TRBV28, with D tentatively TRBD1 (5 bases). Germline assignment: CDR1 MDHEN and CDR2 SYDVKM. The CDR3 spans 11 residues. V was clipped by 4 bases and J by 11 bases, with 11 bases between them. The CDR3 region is CASSSRGEAFF. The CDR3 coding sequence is TGTGCCAGCAGTTCCCGGGGGGAGGCTTTCTTT.

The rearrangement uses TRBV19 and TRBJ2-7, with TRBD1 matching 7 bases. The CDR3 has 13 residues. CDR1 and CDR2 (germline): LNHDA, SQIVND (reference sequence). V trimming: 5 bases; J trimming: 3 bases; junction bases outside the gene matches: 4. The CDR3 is CASSFQGDYEQYF. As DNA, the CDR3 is TGTGCCAGTAGTTTTCAGGGGGACTACGAGCAGTACTTC.

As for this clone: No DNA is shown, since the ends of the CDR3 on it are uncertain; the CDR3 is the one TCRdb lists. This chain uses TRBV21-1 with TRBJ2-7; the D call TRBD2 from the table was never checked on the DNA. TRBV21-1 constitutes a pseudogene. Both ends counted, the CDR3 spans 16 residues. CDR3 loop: CASSKWAGGSVCEQYF.

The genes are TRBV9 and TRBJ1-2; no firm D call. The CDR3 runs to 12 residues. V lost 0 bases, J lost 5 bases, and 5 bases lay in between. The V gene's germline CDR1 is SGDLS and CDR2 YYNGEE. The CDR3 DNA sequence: TGTGCCAGCAGCGTAGGCACATATGGCTACACCTTC. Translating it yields CASSVGTYGYTF.

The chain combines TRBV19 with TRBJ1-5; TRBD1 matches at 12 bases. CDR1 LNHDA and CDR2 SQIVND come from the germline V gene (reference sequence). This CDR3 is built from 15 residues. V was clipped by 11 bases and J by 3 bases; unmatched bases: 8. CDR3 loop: CAVNRDRGPNQPQHF. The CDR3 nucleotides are TGTGCCGTTAATAGGGACAGGGGGCCCAATCAGCCCCAGCATTTT.

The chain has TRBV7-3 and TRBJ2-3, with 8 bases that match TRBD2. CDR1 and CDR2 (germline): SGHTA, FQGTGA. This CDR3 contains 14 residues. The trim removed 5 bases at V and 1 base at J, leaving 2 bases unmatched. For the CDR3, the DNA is TGTGCCAGCAGCCGGGAGGGCGGCACAGATACGCAGTATTTT. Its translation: CASSREGGTDTQYF.

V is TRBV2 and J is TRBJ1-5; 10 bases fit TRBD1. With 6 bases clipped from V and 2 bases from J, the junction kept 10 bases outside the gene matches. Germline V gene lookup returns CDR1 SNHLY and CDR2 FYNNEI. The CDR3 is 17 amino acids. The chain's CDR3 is CASRPGQGLSGNQPQHF. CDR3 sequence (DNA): TGTGCCAGCAGACCGGGACAGGGGCTCTCTGGCAATCAGCCCCAGCATTTT.

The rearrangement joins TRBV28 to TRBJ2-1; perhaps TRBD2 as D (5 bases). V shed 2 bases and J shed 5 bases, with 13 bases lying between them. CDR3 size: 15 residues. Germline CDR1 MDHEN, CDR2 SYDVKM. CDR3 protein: CASSLGGYIDNEQFF. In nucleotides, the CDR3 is TGTGCCAGCAGTTTAGGCGGGTATATAGACAATGAGCAGTTCTTC.

In DNA, the CDR3 is TGCACCACGACGGGCCTGCAGGGATTCTATGGCTACACCTTC. This gives the protein CTTTGLQGFYGYTF. The V call is TRBV29-1, the J call TRBJ1-2; D is possibly TRBD1 (5 bases). Germline values: CDR1 SQVTM, CDR2 ANQGSEA. The CDR3 is 14 residues long.